The table lists the clone carrying this TCR beta chain with a few counts. As yet, its antigen is unknown. The same CDR3 arises from other DNA sequences in this sample as well. Sequencing used immunoSEQ multiplex PCR; TCRdb keeps in-frame clones, though not all of them. The data contain more than 2,000,000 clones, more than 80% of them singletons. This entry comes from a study of shared clonotypes between healthy human individuals. Whole-study results and caveats: Clonotype sharing among donors, it was expected, would be affected by sequencing depth.

Trimming removed 0 bases from V and 3 bases from J, with 10 bases in between. The CDR3 contains 14 residues. Germline V gene sequence: CDR1 SGDLS, CDR2 YYNGEE. The source of this sequence is a man younger than 30 in good health. Some clones in this sample may be carry-over from other donors' samples. V gene TRBV9 combines with J gene TRBJ2-7, with D possibly TRBD2 on 5 matching bases. The specimen was naive CD4+ T cells from PBMCs. The sample's subset: CD45RA+ positively selected. In DNA, the CDR3 is TGTGCCAGCAGCGTAGGAGGGCAGAACTACGAGCAGTACTTC. Its translation is CASSVGGQNYEQYF.